This T cell receptor (beta chain) is drawn from a study of blood T cell repertoires in COVID-19. The wider study: COVID-19 samples, acute and convalescent, were from the United States, Italy and Spain. The analysed material was cDNA or gDNA that came from T cells, B-cell-depleted T cells, or PBMCs.

The authors' processing: Reference gene primer amplification gave nucleated cell count estimates. Clones were read by immunoSEQ multiplex PCR, and TCRdb kept only the in-frame ones, dropping some. The V and J calls and clone size come from that table; D and trimming were worked out from the DNA. Among approximately 200,000 clones listed, approximately 81% were seen once. The Seattle patients, enrolled during active infection, were followed longitudinally. V gave up 3 bases and J gave up 11 bases, with 14 bases separating them. The CDR3 runs 14 residues. CDR1 is MGHDK, CDR2 SYGVNS, per germline. The sequence was collected from a woman aged 80 or over with COVID-19, enrolled during active disease. Sequencing was carried out using peripheral blood. The chain combines TRBV25-1 with TRBJ1-6; the D gene is possibly TRBD1 (5 bases). The CDR3 nucleotides read TGTGCCAGCAGTGATCAGCAGGGTATGGCACCCCTCCACTTT. Protein sequence: CASSDQQGMAPLHF.